One sample yielded the 7 T cell receptor beta chains listed below, sequenced in a study of breast tumors, draining lymph nodes, adjacent tissues. TCRdb fed the multiplex PCR reads into MiXCR, producing one record per CDR3 protein. The sample contains 200,000 to 250,000 distinct CDR3 sequences, roughly 30% of which appear only once. Breast cancer patients provided tissue from their axillary draining lymph nodes. The source material was axillary lymph node tissue. These receptors originate from a female donor with breast cancer. Some clones in this sample may be carry-over from other donors' samples.

This clonotype was detected many times. V is TRBV30 and J is TRBJ2-1, with D maybe TRBD1 (5 bases). CDR3 length: 13 residues. Germline-derived CDR1 and CDR2 are GTSNPN and SVGIG (reference sequence). V lost 2 bases to trimming and J lost 2 bases, with 7 bases between them. CDR3 in DNA: TGTGCCTGGAGTCAGGGCACCTACAATGAGCAGTTCTTC. Protein: CAWSQGTYNEQFF.

Notes on this clonotype: One junction end disagrees with the germline gene, perhaps due to a read error. V gene TRBV4-2 combines with J gene TRBJ2-1; 10 positions agree with TRBD2. Germline assignment: CDR1 LGHNA and CDR2 YNFKEQ. CDR3 size: 15 residues. CDR3 nucleotides: TGTGCCAGCAGCCCTAGCGGGAGCTCCTACAATGAGCAGGTCTTC. This translates into CASSPSGSSYNEQVF.

Concerning this clonotype itself: This may be a read error, as it is one base from a much larger clone. The chain uses TRBV7-2 and TRBJ2-4; 15 nucleotides line up with TRBD2. This CDR3 comprises 16 residues. CDR1 is SGHTA and CDR2 is FQGNSA in the germline V gene. The CDR3 is CASSLGTSGRGGIRYF. For the CDR3, the DNA is TGTGCCAGCAGCTTAGGGACTAGCGGGAGGGGGGGCATTCGGTACTTC.

The chain joins TRBV4-2 to TRBJ2-2; unclear D gene. V was trimmed by 4 bases and J by 6 bases, leaving 9 bases between them. The CDR3 runs 13 residues. Germline V gene lookup returns CDR1 LGHNA and CDR2 YNFKEQ. CDR3 coding DNA: TGTGCCAGCAGCCCTTTTGCGGCCGGGGAGCTGTTTTTT. This encodes CASSPFAAGELFF.

Ten or more counts support this clonotype. The J gene is TRBJ2-5, the V gene TRBV14, with D perhaps matching TRBD2 (5 bases). This CDR3 region has 15 residues. V lost 0 bases and J lost 3, with 11 bases in between. Per the germline V gene, CDR1 is SGHDN and CDR2 is FVKESK. Here the CDR3 reads CASSQDRGREETQYF. Here the CDR3 DNA reads TGTGCCAGCAGCCAAGATCGAGGGCGGGAAGAGACCCAGTACTTC.

This clonotype is classed as medium-sized (0.01 to 0.1%). This sequence joins TRBV10-2 and TRBJ2-3, with D perhaps matching TRBD2 (6 bases). This CDR3 is 14 amino acids long. Trimming cost V 3 bases and J 3 bases, with 10 bases left between them. Germline lookup yields CDR1 WSHSY and CDR2 SAAADI. Written as DNA, the CDR3 is TGCGCCAGCAGTGACGGTGGGGGGACAGATACGCAGTATTTT. Residues: CASSDGGGTDTQYF.

In this sample, this clonotype turned up many times. The rearrangement links TRBV20-1 to TRBJ1-2; no reliable D call. CDR1 and CDR2 from the germline V gene are DFQATT and SNEGSKA (reference sequence). This CDR3 spans 11 amino acids. The V end lost 6 bases, the J end lost 8 bases, and 13 bases lay between the germline ends. The CDR3 here is CSASDEAGYTF. The CDR3 nucleotides read TGCAGTGCCTCAGACGAAGCCGGCTACACCTTC.